This T cell receptor beta chain was retrieved from a study of cytomegalovirus exposure and HLA in healthy donors. Study-level results: Subsequent analysis revealed that first-cohort TCR clusters tended to co-occur in the 120 or so validation repertoires. For most TCR sequences rarity was the rule, although some public TCRs occurred in many donors.

Libraries were prepared by immunoSEQ multiplex PCR; TCRdb keeps only in-frame clonotypes and omits some of them. The table has over 90,000 clones, about 95% seen once; the top ten hold 0.8% to 0.9%. Comments on this clone: Its antigen is undetermined.

V shed 7 bases and J shed 2 bases, with 11 bases lying between them. CDR3 length equals 13 residues. Looked up from germline, CDR1 is SNHLY and CDR2 is FYNNEI. Sequencing was performed on PBMCs. This sequence joins TRBV2 and TRBJ1-2; no reliable D call. This TCR derives from a woman under 30 in good health and CMV-seronegative. The CDR3 coding sequence is TGTGCCAGCATTTCGAGACAAAACTATGGCTACACCTTC. This sequence encodes CASISRQNYGYTF. Using reference TRBV2 and TRBJ1-2 for the parts outside the CDR3, the full variable domain is EPEVTQTPSHQVTQMGQEVILRCVPISNHLYFYWYRQILGQKVEFLVSFYNNEISEKSEIFDDQFSVERPDGSNFTLKIRSTKLEDSAMYFCASISRQNYGYTFGSGTRLTVV.